These 3 T cell receptor beta chains originate from one sample sequenced in a study of cytomegalovirus exposure and HLA in healthy donors. PCR employed 60 Vbeta and 13 Jbeta primers. Clones were read by immunoSEQ multiplex PCR, and TCRdb kept only the in-frame ones, dropping some. This sample has about 150,000 clones, with 70% to 80% found just once. Sample: PBMCs. The source of these receptors is a human donor in good health.

The rearrangement links TRBV5-4 to TRBJ2-7; no firm D call. The CDR3 runs to 14 residues. The germline V gene has CDR1 SGHNT and CDR2 YYREEE (reference sequence). V was trimmed by 0 bases and J by 3 bases, leaving 10 bases between them. Here the CDR3 DNA reads TGTGCCAGCAGCTTGGATTCGGTTTACTACGAGCAGTACTTC. Amino acid sequence: CASSLDSVYYEQYF. Full variable domain (rest looked up from reference TRBV5-4 and TRBJ2-7): ETGVTQSPTHLIKTRGQQVTLRCSSQSGHNTVSWYQQALGQGPQFIFQYYREEENGRGNFPPRFSGLQFPNYSSELNVNALELDDSALYLCASSLDSVYYEQYFGPGTRLTVT.

The rearrangement uses TRBV6-5 and TRBJ2-2; 7 nucleotides line up with TRBD1. CDR3 length equals 14 residues. Looked up from germline, CDR1 is MNHEY and CDR2 is SVGAGI. The V gene end was trimmed by 4 bases and the J gene end by 3 bases; junction bases not matched to a gene: 2. CDR3 protein: CASSWGQYTGELFF. DNA of the CDR3: TGTGCCAGCAGTTGGGGACAGTACACCGGGGAGCTGTTTTTT.

The V call is TRBV2, the J call TRBJ2-3, with a possible D match to TRBD2 (5 bases). CDR3 length: 11 residues. With 9 bases removed from V and 11 bases from J, the gap between germline ends came to 15 bases. Germline loops: CDR1 SNHLY, CDR2 FYNNEI. The CDR3 loop reads CASRTASGQYF. The CDR3 DNA reads as TGTGCCAGTAGGACTGCGAGCGGGCAGTATTTT.